The clone carrying this T cell receptor beta chain was observed a single time. The target antigen is unknown. These data belong to a study of shared clonotypes between healthy human individuals. As for the study in general: Each donor contributed plates that comprised three CD4 naive, three CD4 memory, two CD8 naive and one CD8 memory. General study findings and limits: Sharing across four donors was highest in naive CD4 (roughly 5%) and lowest in memory CD8 (approximately 0.4%).

The ends were cut back, 10 bases at V and 8 bases at J, with 17 bases in the middle. The CDR3 runs to 12 residues. Germline CDR1 MDHEN, CDR2 SYDVKM. Partitioning of CD4+ cells yielded a CD45RA+ naive subset and a CD45RA-negative memory subset. Original processing methods: ImmunoSEQ supplied junction-only sequences lacking quality scores, so filtering was different. Clones were sequenced by immunoSEQ multiplex PCR, and TCRdb holds only the in-frame ones, with some missing. D and trimming were read from the DNA, whereas the V and J calls and clone size are those reported in that table. This repertoire shows a few million clones, 90% to 96% found once; its top ten account for around 0.13%.

This TCR derives from a young man in good health. The J gene is TRBJ1-2, the V gene TRBV28; a weak D match, TRBD1 (5 bases). Material: naive CD4+ T cells sorted from blood. Sample subset: CD45RA+ positively selected. The CDR3 bases are TGTGCCATCCCGGACACCCTCTACGGCTACACCTTC. It translates to CAIPDTLYGYTF.